The source of this TCR beta chain is a study of T cell responses to AZD1222 COVID-19 vaccine (dated by TCRdb to 2020 to 2022). Regarding the study in general: AZD1222 recipients given second doses at about 4 weeks or at about 12 weeks were pooled, since spike-specific TCR depth and breadth were not found to differ between the two schedules. TCR sequencing covered 230 or so trial participants: roughly 200 given two doses of AZD1222 and 26 given two doses of MenACWY control vaccine. Trial participants were enrolled by age into subgroups of 18-55, 56-69 and 70-plus years, and 148, 28 and 57 TCR-sequenced participants, respectively, were included in these subgroups.

Summary of the overall study and its limitations: Spike-specific TCR breadth and depth rose significantly after two AZD1222 doses compared with day 0 and with MenACWY recipients. In the small 56-69-year group, the increase in depth fell short of significance, most likely because of low power. Participants were mostly white British, with more females than males. The authors suggested clonal diversity may have been underestimated. Because no day 14 peak-response samples were available, repertoires were characterized only after the peak T cell response. Epitopes outside the regions mutated in the B.1.351 and B.1.1.7 variants were reportedly recognized by nearly half of the unique spike-specific TCRs. The whole spike protein was spanned by vaccine-associated CD4 TCRs, and dominant responses were seen in regions 160-218 and 743-854. Conclusions about previously exposed vaccinees were limited because only a handful of AZD1222 recipients were SARS-CoV-2 seropositive at baseline.

The CDR3 regions of human TCRbeta chains were analyzed by immunosequencing. The published analysis was carried out like this. TCRs in the repertoires were compared against a reference library of SARS-CoV-2-specific TCRs that had been generated with the MIRA antigen-specificity platform. Breadth was defined as the fraction of unique TCRs that were SARS-CoV-2-associated, and depth was defined as the fraction of total T cells that were SARS-CoV-2-associated. Using the MIRA data, each spike-specific TCR was assigned both to the spike region to which the TCR was reactive and to a CD4 or CD8 class. Log10-transformed breadth and depth values were compared by one-way ANOVA with Sidak's multiple comparisons tests. The source is immuneACCESS, and TCRdb retained only in-frame sequences with V and J called. Part of the clones is not carried over; for the studies checked, unresolved V genes explain less than half of this, and the remainder is unexplained. V and J calls and clone size come straight from that table; D and trimming were deduced from the DNA. The sample has 200,000 or so clones on record, 90% to 95% of them singletons. The ten largest clones take up roughly 10% of the sample.

Worth noting for this clone: The clone's antigen remains unknown. The sample holds no much larger clone one base away, and base qualities are not on file.

The time point label on this specimen signifies: baseline before first vaccination. Vaccinee samples came from UK trials COV001 and COV002, including a single-blind randomized controlled phase 2/3 trial of AZD1222 (ChAdOx1 nCoV-19) in healthy adults. Trial participant PBMC samples were collected at day 0 and day 28 after the second dose for TCRbeta chain sequencing. Counted from cysteine to phenylalanine, this CDR3 has 12 amino acids. The only DNA kept is the CDR3, 36 bases in frame from the first base. V loses 2 bases of germline sequence and J loses 11 bases, and the interval between the two ends is 8 bases. CDR1 KGHDR and CDR2 SFDVKD are derived from the germline V gene.

The sequence is built from TRBV24-1 and TRBJ2-2, with the D gene uncertain. This TCR came from an adult in good health. Sequencing was performed on peripheral blood, taken on day 0 of AZD1222 vaccination. The nucleotide sequence reads TGTGCCACCAGTGATTCCTCCTTAGAGCTGTTTTTT. Its amino acids are CATSDSSLELFF.